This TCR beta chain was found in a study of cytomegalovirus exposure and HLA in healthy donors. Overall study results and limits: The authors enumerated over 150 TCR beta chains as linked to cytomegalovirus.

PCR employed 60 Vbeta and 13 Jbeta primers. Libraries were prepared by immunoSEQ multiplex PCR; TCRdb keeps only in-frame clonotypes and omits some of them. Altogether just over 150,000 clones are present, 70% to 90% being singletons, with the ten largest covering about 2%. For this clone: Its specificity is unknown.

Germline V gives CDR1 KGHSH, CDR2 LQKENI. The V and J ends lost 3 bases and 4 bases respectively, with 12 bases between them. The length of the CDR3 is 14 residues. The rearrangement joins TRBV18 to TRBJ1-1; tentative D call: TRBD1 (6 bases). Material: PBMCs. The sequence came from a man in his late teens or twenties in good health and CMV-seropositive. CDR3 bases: TGTGCCAGCTCACCGATAGAGGGGGTCACTGAAGCTTTCTTT. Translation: CASSPIEGVTEAFF.